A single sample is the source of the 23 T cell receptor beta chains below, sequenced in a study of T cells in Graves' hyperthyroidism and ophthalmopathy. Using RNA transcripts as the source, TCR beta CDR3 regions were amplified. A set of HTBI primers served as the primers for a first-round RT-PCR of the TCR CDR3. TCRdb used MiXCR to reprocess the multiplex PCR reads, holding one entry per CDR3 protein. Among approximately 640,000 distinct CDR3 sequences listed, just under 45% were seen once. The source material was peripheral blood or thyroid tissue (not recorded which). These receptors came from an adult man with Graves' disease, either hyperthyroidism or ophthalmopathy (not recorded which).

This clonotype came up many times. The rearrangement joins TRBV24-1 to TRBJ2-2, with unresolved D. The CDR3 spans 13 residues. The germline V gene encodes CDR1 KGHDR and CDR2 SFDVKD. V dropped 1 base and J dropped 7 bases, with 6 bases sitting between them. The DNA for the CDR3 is TGTGCCACCAGTGATTTCGCTCTCGGGGAGCTGTTTTTT. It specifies CATSDFALGELFF.

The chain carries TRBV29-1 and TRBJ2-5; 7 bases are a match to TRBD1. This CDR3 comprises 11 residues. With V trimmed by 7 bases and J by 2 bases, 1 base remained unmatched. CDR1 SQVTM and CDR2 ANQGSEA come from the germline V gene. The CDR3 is CSETGQETQYF. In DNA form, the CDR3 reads TGCAGCGAGACAGGGCAAGAGACCCAGTACTTC.

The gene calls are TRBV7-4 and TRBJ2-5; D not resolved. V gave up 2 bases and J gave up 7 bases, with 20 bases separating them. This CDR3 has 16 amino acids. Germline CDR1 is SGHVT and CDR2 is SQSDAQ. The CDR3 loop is CASSLSPRPVSATQYF. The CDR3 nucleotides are TGTGCCAGCAGCTTATCCCCTCGACCCGTGAGCGCGACCCAGTACTTC.

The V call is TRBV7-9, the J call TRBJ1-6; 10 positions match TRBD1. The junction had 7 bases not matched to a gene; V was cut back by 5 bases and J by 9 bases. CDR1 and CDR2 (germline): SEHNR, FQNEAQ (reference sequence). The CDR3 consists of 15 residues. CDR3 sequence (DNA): TGTGCCAGCAGCCTGGGACAGGGGAACACTTCACCCCTCCACTTT. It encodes CASSLGQGNTSPLHF.

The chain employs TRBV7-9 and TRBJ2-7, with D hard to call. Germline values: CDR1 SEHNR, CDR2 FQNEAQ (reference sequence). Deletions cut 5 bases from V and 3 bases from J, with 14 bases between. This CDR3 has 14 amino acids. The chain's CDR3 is CASSPSWGFYEQYF. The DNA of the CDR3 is TGTGCCAGCAGCCCAAGTTGGGGATTCTACGAGCAGTACTTC.

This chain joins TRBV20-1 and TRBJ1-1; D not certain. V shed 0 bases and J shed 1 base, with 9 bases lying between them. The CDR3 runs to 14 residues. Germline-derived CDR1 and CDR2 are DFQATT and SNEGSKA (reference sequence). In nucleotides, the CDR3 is TGCAGTGCTAGAGATTTGAAGGGGAACACTGAAGCTTTCTTT. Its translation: CSARDLKGNTEAFF.

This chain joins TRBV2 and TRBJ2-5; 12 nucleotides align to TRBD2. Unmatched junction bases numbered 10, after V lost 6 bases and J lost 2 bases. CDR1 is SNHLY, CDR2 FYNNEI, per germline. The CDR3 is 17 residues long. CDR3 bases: TGTGCCAGCAGGGACAGGGCTAGCGGGAGGGCTCAAGAGACCCAGTACTTC. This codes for CASRDRASGRAQETQYF. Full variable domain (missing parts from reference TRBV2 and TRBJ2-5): EPEVTQTPSHQVTQMGQEVILRCVPISNHLYFYWYRQILGQKVEFLVSFYNNEISEKSEIFDDQFSVERPDGSNFTLKIRSTKLEDSAMYFCASRDRASGRAQETQYFGPGTRLLVL.

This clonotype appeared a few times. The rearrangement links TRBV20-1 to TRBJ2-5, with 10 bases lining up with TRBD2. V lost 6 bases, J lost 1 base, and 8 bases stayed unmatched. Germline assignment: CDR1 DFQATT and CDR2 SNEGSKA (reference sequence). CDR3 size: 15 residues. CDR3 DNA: TGCAGTGCCCTCCCTACTAGCGGGGTCCAAGAGACCCAGTACTTC. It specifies CSALPTSGVQETQYF.

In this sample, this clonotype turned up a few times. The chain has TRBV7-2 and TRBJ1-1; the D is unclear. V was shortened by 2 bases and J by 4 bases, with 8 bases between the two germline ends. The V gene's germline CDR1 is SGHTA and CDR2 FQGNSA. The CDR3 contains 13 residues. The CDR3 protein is CASSLIRATEAFF. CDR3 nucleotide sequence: TGTGCCAGCAGCTTAATTAGGGCCACTGAAGCTTTCTTT.

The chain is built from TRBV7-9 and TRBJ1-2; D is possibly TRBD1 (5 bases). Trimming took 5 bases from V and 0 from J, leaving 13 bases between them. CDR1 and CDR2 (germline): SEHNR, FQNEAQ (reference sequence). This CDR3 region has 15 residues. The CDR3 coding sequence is TGTGCCAGCAGCGCACCTCAGGGTCCTAACTATGGCTACACCTTC. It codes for CASSAPQGPNYGYTF.

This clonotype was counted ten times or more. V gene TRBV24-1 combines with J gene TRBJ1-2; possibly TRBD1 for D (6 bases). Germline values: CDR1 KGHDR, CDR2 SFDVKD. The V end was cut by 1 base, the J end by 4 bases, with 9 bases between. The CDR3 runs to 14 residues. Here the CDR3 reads CATSDLGTPYGYTF. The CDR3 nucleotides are TGTGCCACCAGTGATTTAGGGACACCCTATGGCTACACCTTC.

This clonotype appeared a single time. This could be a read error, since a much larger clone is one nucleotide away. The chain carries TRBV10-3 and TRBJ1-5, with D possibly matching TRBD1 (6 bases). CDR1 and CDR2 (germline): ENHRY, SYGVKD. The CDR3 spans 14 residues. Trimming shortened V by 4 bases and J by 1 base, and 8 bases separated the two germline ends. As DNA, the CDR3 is TGTGCCATCAGTGGGACAGTAAGCAATCAGCCCCAGCATTTT. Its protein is CAISGTVSNQPQHF.

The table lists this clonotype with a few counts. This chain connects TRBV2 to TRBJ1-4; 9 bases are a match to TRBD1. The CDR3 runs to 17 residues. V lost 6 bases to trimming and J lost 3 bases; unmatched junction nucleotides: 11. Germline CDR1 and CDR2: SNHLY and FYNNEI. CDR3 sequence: CASRSPGQGIANEKLFF. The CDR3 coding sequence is TGTGCCAGCAGATCGCCGGGACAGGGAATTGCTAATGAAAAACTGTTTTTT.

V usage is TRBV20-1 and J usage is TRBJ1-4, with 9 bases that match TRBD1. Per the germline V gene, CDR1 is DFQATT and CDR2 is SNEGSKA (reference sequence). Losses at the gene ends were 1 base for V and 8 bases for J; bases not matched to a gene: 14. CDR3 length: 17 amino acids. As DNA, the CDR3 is TGCAGTGCTAGAGCCCTACAGGGGGCAAGTCGCCGAGAAAAACTGTTTTTT. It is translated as CSARALQGASRREKLFF.

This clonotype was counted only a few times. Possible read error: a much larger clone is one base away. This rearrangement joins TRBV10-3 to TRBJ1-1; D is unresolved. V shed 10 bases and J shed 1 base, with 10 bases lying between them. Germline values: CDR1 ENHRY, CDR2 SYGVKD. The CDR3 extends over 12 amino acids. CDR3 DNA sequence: TGTGCCAGCAGCCCAGCGAACACTGAAGCTTTCTTT. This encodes CASSPANTEAFF.

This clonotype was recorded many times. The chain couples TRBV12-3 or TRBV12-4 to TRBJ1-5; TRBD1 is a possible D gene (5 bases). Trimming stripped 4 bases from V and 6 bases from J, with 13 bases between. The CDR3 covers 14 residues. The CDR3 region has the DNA TGTGCCAGCAGTTACGAGAGGGGAACTCAGCCCCAGCATTTT. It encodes CASSYERGTQPQHF.

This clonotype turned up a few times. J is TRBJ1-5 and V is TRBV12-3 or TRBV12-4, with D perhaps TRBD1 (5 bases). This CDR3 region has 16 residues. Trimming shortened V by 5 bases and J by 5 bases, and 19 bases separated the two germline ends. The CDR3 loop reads CASSPSTWEQDQPQHF. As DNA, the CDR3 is TGTGCCAGCAGTCCATCGACTTGGGAACAGGATCAGCCCCAGCATTTT.

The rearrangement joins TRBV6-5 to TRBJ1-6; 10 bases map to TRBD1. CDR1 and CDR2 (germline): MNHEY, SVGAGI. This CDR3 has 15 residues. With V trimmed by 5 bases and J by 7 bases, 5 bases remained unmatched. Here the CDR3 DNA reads TGTGCCAGCAGTGATGCGACAGGGGGCAATTCACCCCTCCACTTT. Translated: CASSDATGGNSPLHF.

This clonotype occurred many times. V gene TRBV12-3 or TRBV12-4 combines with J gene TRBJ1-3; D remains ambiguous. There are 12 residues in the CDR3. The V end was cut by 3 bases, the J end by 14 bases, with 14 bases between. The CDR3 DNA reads TGTGCCAGCAGTTTTCTGGACTCCCCTCTATATTTT. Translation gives CASSFLDSPLYF.

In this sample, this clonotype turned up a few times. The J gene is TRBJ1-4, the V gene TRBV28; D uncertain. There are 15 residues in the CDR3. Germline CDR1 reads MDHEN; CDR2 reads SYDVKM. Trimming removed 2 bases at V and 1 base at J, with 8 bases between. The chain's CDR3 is CASSLSRLTNEKLFF. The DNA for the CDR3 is TGTGCCAGCAGTTTAAGTAGATTAACTAATGAAAAACTGTTTTTT.

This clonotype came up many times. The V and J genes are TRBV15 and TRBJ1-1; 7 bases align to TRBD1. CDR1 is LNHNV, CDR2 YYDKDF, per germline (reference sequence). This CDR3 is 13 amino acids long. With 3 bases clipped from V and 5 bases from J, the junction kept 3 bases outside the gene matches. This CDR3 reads CATSRDRLTEAFF. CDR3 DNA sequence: TGTGCCACCAGCAGGGACAGGTTGACTGAAGCTTTCTTT.

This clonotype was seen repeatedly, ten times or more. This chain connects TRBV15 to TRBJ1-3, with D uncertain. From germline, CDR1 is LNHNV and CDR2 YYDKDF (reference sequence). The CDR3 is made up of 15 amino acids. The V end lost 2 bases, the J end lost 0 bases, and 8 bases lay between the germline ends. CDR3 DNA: TGTGCCACCAGCAGAAAGAGGATCTCTGGAAACACCATATATTTT. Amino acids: CATSRKRISGNTIYF.

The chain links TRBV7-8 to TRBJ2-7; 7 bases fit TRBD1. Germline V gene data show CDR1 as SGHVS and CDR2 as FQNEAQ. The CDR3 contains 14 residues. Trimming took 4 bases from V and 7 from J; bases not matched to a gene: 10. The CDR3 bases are TGTGCCAGCAGCTCGGGCGACAGGGTTGGAGAGCAGTACTTC. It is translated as CASSSGDRVGEQYF.